The following is a TCR beta chain sequence with its context. Its antigen is unknown. Base quality data are lacking; no much larger clone is found one base away. Library preparation employed the immunoSEQ multiplex PCR assay. The table comes from immuneACCESS by way of TCRdb, which keeps in-frame sequences with V and J called. Part of the clones is missing from these tables; in studies checked, under half for an unresolved V gene and the rest for unknown reasons. The sample has about 72,000 clones on record, approximately 90% of them singletons. The leading ten clones occupy roughly 2.9% of the sample. This sample is drawn from a study of T cells after somatic rescue of genetic block (TCRdb year 2020). Turning to the overall study: What the study looked at was long-term robustness, specifically in a T-cell system that came about through somatic rescue of a genetic block in T-cell development.

There are 15 amino acids in the CDR3, from cysteine to phenylalanine inclusive. CDR3 DNA only is kept here, 45 bases in frame from base 1. CDR1 and CDR2 are drawn from the germline V gene: LGHNA, YNFKEQ. The germline ends are 16 bases apart after V is trimmed by 3 bases and J by 10 bases. The sequence derives from a man aged 25-45 years. The sample comprised peripheral blood mononuclear cells (PBMCs). The chain was built from TRBV4-2 and TRBJ1-6; TRBD1 is perhaps the D gene, given 6 matching bases. The CDR3 in this case is CASSQRREGGSPLHF. The DNA is as follows: TGTGCCAGCAGCCAGCGCAGGGAGGGGGGGTCACCCCTCCACTTT.